Below, 22 T cell receptor beta chains from the same sample are listed, as sequenced in a study of blood T cells in healthy people across ages. A second about 6 to 12 cycle PCR used barcoded and J-beta primers. TCRdb re-derived calls from the 5' RACE reads in MiXCR, one entry per CDR3 protein. There are 780,000 or so distinct CDR3 sequences in the sample; roughly 53% occur only once, and roughly two fifths lies in the top ten. The sequenced sample consisted of blood. These receptor sequences come from a man older than 75 in good health.

V usage is TRBV20-1 and J usage is TRBJ2-6; D gene unclear. The CDR3 extends over 12 amino acids. CDR1 and CDR2 from the germline V gene are DFQATT and SNEGSKA (reference sequence). V shed 3 bases and J shed 4 bases, with 4 bases lying between them. CDR3 sequence: CSASMGANVLTF. DNA of the CDR3: TGCAGTGCTAGCATGGGGGCCAACGTCCTGACTTTC.

The chain combines TRBV5-1 with TRBJ2-7; possible D gene TRBD1, 7 bases. The germline V and J ends were trimmed by 4 bases and 6 bases, with 14 bases remaining between them. Germline CDR1 is SGHRS and CDR2 is YFSETQ. CDR3 length equals 13 residues. The CDR3 protein is CASSGNRGGEQYF. The CDR3 region has the DNA TGCGCCAGCAGCGGGAACAGGGGAGGCGAGCAGTACTTC.

The chain links TRBV2 to TRBJ1-5; no clear D. The V gene's germline CDR1 is SNHLY and CDR2 FYNNEI. The CDR3 is 14 residues long. Trimming took 7 bases from V and 0 from J, leaving 10 bases between them. CDR3 in DNA: TGTGCCAGCACTCAGAGAGATAGCAATCAGCCCCAGCATTTT. This gives the protein CASTQRDSNQPQHF.

This clonotype was seen ten or more times. The chain is built from TRBV29-1 and TRBJ2-1, with 12 bases fitting TRBD1. CDR1 is SQVTM and CDR2 is ANQGSEA in the germline V gene. The CDR3 sequence is 13 residues long. With V trimmed by 7 bases and J by 9 bases, 7 bases remained unmatched. CDR3 DNA: TGCAGCGGGGAGGGACAGGGGGCGGTTGAGCAGTTCTTC. Its protein product is CSGEGQGAVEQFF.

This clonotype has just a few counts. The chain joins TRBV20-1 to TRBJ1-1; TRBD1 is a possible D gene (6 bases). V lost 0 bases and J lost 1, with 15 bases in between. Germline V gene data show CDR1 as DFQATT and CDR2 as SNEGSKA (reference sequence). The CDR3 has 16 residues. CDR3 in amino acids: CSARDLGGQKNTEAFF. The CDR3 DNA is TGCAGTGCTAGAGATCTAGGGGGACAAAAGAACACTGAAGCTTTCTTT.

The genes are TRBV11-2 and TRBJ2-7, with 11 bases fitting TRBD2. J lost 3 bases, V lost 8 bases, and 9 bases had no gene match. Germline CDR1 SGHAT, CDR2 FQNNGV. The CDR3 runs 15 residues. The CDR3 loop is CASGLTGTSGYEQYF. In nucleotides, the CDR3 is TGTGCCAGCGGACTCACCGGGACTAGCGGCTACGAGCAGTACTTC.

CDR3 amino acids: CASSPSGGSTEAFF. For the CDR3, the DNA is TGTGCCAGCAGCCCCTCAGGGGGCTCCACTGAAGCTTTCTTT. This sequence joins TRBV7-2 and TRBJ1-1; 8 bases fit TRBD1. The CDR3 has 14 residues. Germline V lookup: CDR1 SGHTA, CDR2 FQGNSA. J lost 4 bases, V lost 5 bases, and 6 bases had no gene match.

The chain couples TRBV18 to TRBJ1-2; TRBD1 matches 8 bases. The trim removed 6 bases at V and 3 bases at J, leaving 6 bases unmatched. Germline V gene data show CDR1 as KGHSH and CDR2 as LQKENI. This CDR3 has 14 residues. The CDR3 spells CASSLLTGDYGYTF. The DNA of the CDR3 is TGTGCCAGCTCGCTTTTGACAGGGGACTATGGCTACACCTTC. The full variable domain, in which reference TRBV18 and TRBJ1-2 provide the parts outside the CDR3, is NAGVMQNPRHLVRRRGQEARLRCSPMKGHSHVYWYRQLPEEGLKFMVYLQKENIIDESGMPKERFSAEFPKEGPSILRIQQVVRGDSAAYFCASSLLTGDYGYTFGSGTRLTVV.

This clonotype appeared a single time. The genes are TRBV12-3 or TRBV12-4 and TRBJ1-6; no definite D call. This CDR3 region has 14 residues. Trimming pared 4 bases from V and 18 bases from J, leaving 22 bases between. The CDR3 here is CASSSRLAFTAPHF. The CDR3 DNA reads TGTGCCAGCAGTTCCCGACTCGCATTCACCGCTCCCCACTTT.

V is TRBV10-3 and J is TRBJ1-5; weak D call: TRBD1 (5 bases). In germline, CDR1 is ENHRY, CDR2 SYGVKD. The CDR3 extends over 12 amino acids. Trimming took 10 bases from V and 7 from J, leaving 14 bases between them. Here the CDR3 reads CATRTGEQPQHF. The CDR3 nucleotides read TGTGCCACCCGGACGGGGGAACAGCCCCAGCATTTT.

This clonotype occurred once. J is TRBJ1-4 and V is TRBV6-4; 8 bases agree with TRBD1. This CDR3 has 14 amino acids. Germline CDR1 and CDR2: MRHNA and SNTAGT. Trimming at V came to 4 bases and at J to 7 bases, leaving 5 bases not matched to a gene. CDR3 amino acids: CASSGTGKSEKLFF. Written as DNA, the CDR3 is TGTGCCAGCAGTGGGACAGGGAAAAGTGAAAAACTGTTTTTT.

There are a few counts of this clonotype. The chain employs TRBV29-1 and TRBJ2-3; 7 bases are shared with TRBD1. V shed 4 bases and J 4 bases; nucleotides not matched to a gene: 5. Germline V gene lookup returns CDR1 SQVTM and CDR2 ANQGSEA. This CDR3 is 13 amino acids long. The CDR3 DNA reads as TGCAGCGTTGGACAGGGAAGCGCAGATACGCAGTATTTT. This translates into CSVGQGSADTQYF.

V is TRBV6-5 and J is TRBJ2-2; D ambiguous. The CDR3 spans 12 residues. In germline, CDR1 is MNHEY, CDR2 SVGAGI. Deletions cut 5 bases from V and 3 bases from J, with 4 bases between. The CDR3: CASSDYTGELFF. CDR3 DNA: TGTGCCAGCAGTGACTACACCGGGGAGCTGTTTTTT.

A word on this clonotype: Just one base apart from a much larger clone, this may be a read error. The V gene is TRBV9, the J gene TRBJ2-6; unclear D gene. Germline V gives CDR1 SGDLS, CDR2 YYNGEE. This CDR3 has 15 amino acids. The ends were cut back, 0 bases at V and 0 bases at J, with 4 bases in the middle. The CDR3 DNA reads as TGTGCCAGCAGCGTAGCGGTCTCTGGGGCCAACGTCCTGACTTTC. It yields the protein CASSVAVSGANVLTF.

The V call is TRBV29-1, the J call TRBJ2-4, with TRBD2 matching 7 bases. Germline loops: CDR1 SQVTM, CDR2 ANQGSEA. The CDR3 is 14 amino acids. J was trimmed by 13 bases and V by 4 bases; bases with no gene match: 16. The CDR3 DNA reads as TGCAGCGTTGGAGTAGGGCTAGCGGACTACGGGCAGTACTTC. Translation: CSVGVGLADYGQYF.

The gene calls are TRBV9 and TRBJ1-6; D ambiguous. Trimming shortened V by 5 bases and J by 9 bases, and 3 bases separated the two germline ends. Germline V CDR1 and CDR2: SGDLS, YYNGEE. This CDR3 has 10 amino acids. As DNA, the CDR3 is TGTGCCAGCAGGGGTTCACCCCTCCACTTT. Its translation: CASRGSPLHF.

This clonotype was counted between two and nine times. The chain recombines TRBV10-3 with TRBJ1-1; D is perhaps TRBD1 (5 bases). V shed 8 bases and J shed 3 bases, with 10 bases lying between them. CDR1 and CDR2 (germline): ENHRY, SYGVKD. This CDR3 spans 12 amino acids. CDR3 bases: TGTGCCATCGAAGGGGCCGACACTGAAGCTTTCTTT. The encoded protein is CAIEGADTEAFF.

V and J are TRBV27 and TRBJ2-5; tentatively, D is TRBD1 (5 bases). Trimming left V 1 base short and J 12 bases short, with 15 bases between. Germline CDR1 reads MNHEY; CDR2 reads SMNVEV (reference sequence). This CDR3 comprises 13 residues. The CDR3 nucleotides read TGTGCCAGCAGTTTATACTCCGGGTCCAGGGAGTACTTC. The encoded protein is CASSLYSGSREYF.

This clonotype has at least ten counts. The genes are TRBV29-1 and TRBJ2-7; D might be TRBD1 (5 bases). This CDR3 spans 12 amino acids. Trimming stripped 6 bases from V and 0 bases from J, with 9 bases between. CDR1 is SQVTM, CDR2 ANQGSEA, per germline. For the CDR3, the DNA is TGCAGCGTGCAGGGAATCTCCTACGAGCAGTACTTC. Translating gives CSVQGISYEQYF.

The chain uses TRBV2 and TRBJ2-6; 8 positions agree with TRBD1. CDR1 and CDR2 (germline): SNHLY, FYNNEI. CDR3 size: 16 residues. Unmatched junction bases numbered 9, after V lost 11 bases and J lost 0 bases. CDR3 region: CAGFGGTGSGANVLTF. DNA of the CDR3: TGTGCCGGGTTTGGGGGGACAGGCTCTGGGGCCAACGTCCTGACTTTC.

The V gene is TRBV20-1, the J gene TRBJ2-7; perhaps D is TRBD1 or TRBD2 (5 bases each). The closer fit of TRBJ2-5 to the DNA end suggests the J call may be wrong. Germline CDR1 and CDR2: DFQATT and SNEGSKA (reference sequence). The CDR3 is 13 residues long. The CDR3 loop reads CSAREGVTETQYF. In nucleotides, the CDR3 is TGCAGTGCTAGAGAGGGGGTCACGGAGACCCAGTACTTC.

This chain joins TRBV7-9 and TRBJ2-7; TRBD1 or TRBD2 may be the D gene (6 bases each). Germline assignment: CDR1 SEHNR and CDR2 FQNEAQ (reference sequence). CDR3 length: 15 amino acids. Trimming took off 0 bases at V and 3 bases at J, with 12 bases between the two ends. For the CDR3, the DNA is TGTGCCAGCAGCTTAGCTGGGGGGCTCAACTACGAGCAGTACTTC. Translated: CASSLAGGLNYEQYF. Full variable domain (rest looked up from reference TRBV7-9 and TRBJ2-7): DTGVSQNPRHKITKRGQNVTFRCDPISEHNRLYWYRQTLGQGPEFLTYFQNEAQLEKSRLLSDRFSAERPKGSFSTLEIQRTEQGDSAMYLCASSLAGGLNYEQYFGPGTRLTVT.